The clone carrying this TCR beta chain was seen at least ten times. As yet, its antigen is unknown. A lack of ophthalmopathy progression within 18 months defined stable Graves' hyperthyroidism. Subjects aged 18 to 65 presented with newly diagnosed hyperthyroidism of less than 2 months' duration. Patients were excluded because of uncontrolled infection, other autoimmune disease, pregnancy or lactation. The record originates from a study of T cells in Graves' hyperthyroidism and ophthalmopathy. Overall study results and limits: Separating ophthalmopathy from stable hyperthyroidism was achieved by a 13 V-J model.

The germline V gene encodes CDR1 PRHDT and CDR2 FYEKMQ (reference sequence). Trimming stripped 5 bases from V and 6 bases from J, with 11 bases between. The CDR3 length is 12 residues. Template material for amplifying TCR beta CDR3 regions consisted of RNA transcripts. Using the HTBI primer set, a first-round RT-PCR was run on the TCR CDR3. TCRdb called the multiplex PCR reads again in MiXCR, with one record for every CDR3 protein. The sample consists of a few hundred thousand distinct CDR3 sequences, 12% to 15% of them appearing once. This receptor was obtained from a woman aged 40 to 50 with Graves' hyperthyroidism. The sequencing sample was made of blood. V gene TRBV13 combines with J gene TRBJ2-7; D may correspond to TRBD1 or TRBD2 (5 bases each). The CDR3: CASSTSGREQYF. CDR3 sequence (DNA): TGTGCCAGCAGCACTTCGGGGCGCGAGCAGTACTTC. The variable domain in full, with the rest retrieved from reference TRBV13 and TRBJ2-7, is AAGVIQSPRHLIKEKRETATLKCYPIPRHDTVYWYQQGPGQDPQFLISFYEKMQSDKGSIPDRFSAQQFSDYHSELNMSSLELGDSALYFCASSTSGREQYFGPGTRLTVT.